This TCR beta chain comes out of a study of blood T cell repertoires in COVID-19. Participants' own reports of clinical history determined their cohort assignment. Either two negative PCRs, clearance, or symptom resolution qualified Cohort 3 donors as recovered. Original data processing: Reference gene primer amplification gave estimated nucleated cell counts. Profiled with immunoSEQ multiplex PCR; TCRdb holds only in-frame clones, not every one. V, J and clone size derive from that table, while D and trimming were established from the DNA sequence. The table lists approximately 500,000 clones, over 75% of them singletons. The CDR3 runs 17 residues. Germline V CDR1 and CDR2: SGHVS, FQNEAQ. Trimming cost V 0 bases and J 3 bases; bases outside gene matches: 5.

Sequences were obtained from PBMCs or T cells enriched from blood (not recorded which). The chain employs TRBV7-8 and TRBJ2-1, with 10 bases aligning to TRBD2. The TCR sequence derives from a woman between 40 and 50 years old who had recovered from COVID-19. CDR3 bases: TGTGCCAGCAGCTTAGCGCCTAGCGGGAGTGGCTACAATGAGCAGTTCTTC. Residues: CASSLAPSGSGYNEQFF.